The 11 T cell receptor beta chains presented below share a single source sample, sequenced in a study of shared clonotypes between healthy human individuals. Measured with immunoSEQ multiplex PCR; TCRdb has only the in-frame clones, and not every one. The sample carries fewer than 850,000 clones, less than 95% recorded once. What was sequenced was memory CD8+ T cells from PBMCs. Subset reported: CD45RO+ cells pooled with CCR7-negative TemRA cells. The source is a man between 18 and 29 years old in good health. Some clones in this sample may be carry-over from other donors' samples.

CDR3 bases: TGTGCCAGCAGCGAAACTAGCGTTAGTCTCTACAATGAGCAGTTCTTC. Its protein product is CASSETSVSLYNEQFF. This chain connects TRBV9 to TRBJ2-1; 7 nucleotides align to TRBD2. The germline gives CDR1 SGDLS, CDR2 YYNGEE. The CDR3 contains 16 residues. The J segment lost 3 bases and the V segment lost 3 bases, leaving 9 bases of the junction unmatched. Variable domain in full (rest from reference TRBV9 and TRBJ2-1): DSGVTQTPKHLITATGQRVTLRCSPRSGDLSVYWYQQSLDQGLQFLIQYYNGEERAKGNILERFSAQQFPDLHSELNLSSLELGDSALYFCASSETSVSLYNEQFFGPGTRLTVL.

V and J are TRBV12-5 and TRBJ1-2; 8 bases agree with TRBD1. Germline V gene sequence: CDR1 LGHNT, CDR2 FRNRAP. The CDR3 covers 13 residues. V lost 6 bases to trimming and J lost 8 bases; unmatched junction nucleotides: 8. The CDR3 sequence is CASGPGQDEGYTF. The CDR3 DNA follows: TGTGCTAGTGGCCCGGGACAGGATGAAGGCTACACCTTC.

The rearrangement joins TRBV27 to TRBJ2-2; TRBD1 agrees at 7 bases. Germline V gene sequence: CDR1 MNHEY, CDR2 SMNVEV (reference sequence). After removal of 6 bases from V and 4 bases from J, the junction contained 11 bases not matched to a gene. This CDR3 has 16 amino acids. CDR3 DNA: TGTGCCAGCAGCCCATCAGGGGGAGAGACCACCGGGGAGCTGTTTTTT. Translated, it gives CASSPSGGETTGELFF.

J is TRBJ1-1 and V is TRBV4-2; TRBD1 matches 8 bases. V lost 2 bases to trimming and J lost 4 bases; unmatched junction nucleotides: 3. There are 14 residues in the CDR3. Germline CDR1 reads LGHNA; CDR2 reads YNFKEQ. The CDR3 region has the DNA TGTGCCAGCAGCCAATCGACAGGGGCCACTGAAGCTTTCTTT. Protein: CASSQSTGATEAFF.

The chain joins TRBV28 to TRBJ2-5, with D possibly matching TRBD1 (6 bases). Deletions cut 3 bases from V and 3 bases from J, with 11 bases between. The V gene's germline CDR1 is MDHEN and CDR2 SYDVKM. This CDR3 has 14 residues. The CDR3 DNA sequence: TGTGCCAGCAGTTTGTGGACAGTTAAAGAGACCCAGTACTTC. Translated: CASSLWTVKETQYF.

The rearrangement uses TRBV7-8 and TRBJ2-4; TRBD2 matches 7 bases. The CDR3 length is 16 residues. From germline, CDR1 is SGHVS and CDR2 FQNEAQ. V was clipped by 2 bases and J by 7 bases; unmatched bases: 11. CDR3 sequence reads: CASSLYGPTGGNIQYF. CDR3 DNA sequence: TGTGCCAGCAGCTTATATGGACCTACGGGGGGTAACATTCAGTACTTC.

J is TRBJ2-2 and V is TRBV15; TRBD1 matches at 8 bases. Trimming removed 3 bases from V and 4 bases from J; junction bases left unmatched: 4. From germline, CDR1 is LNHNV and CDR2 YYDKDF (reference sequence). The CDR3 is 15 residues long. CDR3 residues: CATSSDRGGTGELFF. The CDR3 coding sequence is TGTGCCACCAGCAGTGACAGGGGAGGCACCGGGGAGCTGTTTTTT.

The rearrangement links TRBV6-6 to TRBJ2-7, with D unclear. The CDR3 is 15 residues long. Per the germline V gene, CDR1 is MNHNY and CDR2 is SVGAGI (reference sequence). Deletions cut 4 bases from V and 5 bases from J, with 18 bases between. The CDR3 region is CASSLGAISYDEQYF. Here the CDR3 DNA reads TGTGCCAGCAGTTTAGGAGCCATTTCCTACGACGAGCAGTACTTC.

Comments on this clone: The sample carries other DNA sequences with the same CDR3. The V call is TRBV6-5, the J call TRBJ2-7; TRBD2 might be the D (6 bases). V shed 2 bases and J shed 2 bases, with 10 bases lying between them. The CDR3 loop spans 14 amino acids. Germline CDR1 and CDR2: MNHEY and SVGAGI. The CDR3 protein is CASSYGGSPYEQYF. DNA of the CDR3: TGTGCCAGCAGTTACGGAGGGTCTCCCTACGAGCAGTACTTC.

The chain recombines TRBV29-1 with TRBJ2-6; D is undetermined. V was shortened by 4 bases and J by 0 bases, with 7 bases between the two germline ends. CDR3 length equals 14 residues. Germline V lookup: CDR1 SQVTM, CDR2 ANQGSEA. For the CDR3, the DNA is TGCAGCGTTGGGGGTCACTCTGGGGCCAACGTCCTGACTTTC. Translating gives CSVGGHSGANVLTF.

This sequence joins TRBV7-9 and TRBJ2-1; 8 bases match TRBD2. Trimming cost V 5 bases and J 6 bases; bases outside gene matches: 12. CDR1 and CDR2 from the germline V gene are SEHNR and FQNEAQ (reference sequence). The CDR3 length is 16 residues. In DNA, the CDR3 is TGTGCCAGCAGCCCGCCGTCGGGACTAGGACGCAATGAGCAGTTCTTC. It codes for CASSPPSGLGRNEQFF.